This is a list of T cell receptor beta chains from one sample in a study of blood T cell repertoires in COVID-19. Clones were sequenced by immunoSEQ multiplex PCR, and TCRdb holds only the in-frame ones, with some missing. Of fewer than 45,000 clones in the sample, roughly nine tenths were seen once. Sequencing input: peripheral blood. Source of these receptors: a woman between 25 and 40 years old in a cohort sampled during active COVID-19. The conserved cysteine and the conserved F or W are not part of the CDR3 here. Where a row states a size, it is once, few, many or the class of an expanded clone; other rows omit it.

>-|TRBV9
ASSTLSGGHNEQF
>-|TRBV11-3
ASSSRTGVNTEAF
>-|TRBV6-5
ASSYGAVNYGYT
>-|TRBV28
ASSLSILAVDYNEQF
>-|TRBV7-9
ASSWEGHPNEKLF
>-|TRBV13
ASSLGLERETEQY
>-|TRBV5-5
ASSRTSGHLTDTQY
>-|TRBV23-1
ASSQPGLYEQY
>-|TRBV6-5
ASSYSAVRSYEQY
>-|TRBV18
ASSATNGRSYNEQF
>-|TRBV12-3/TRBV12-4
ASSQSLTGELF
>-|TRBV18
ASSPRDSLGKTQY
>-|TRBV7-2
ASSLVSSGRGNEQF
>-|TRBV30
AWTSGFYQY
>-|TRBV7-9
ASSSHRGGTGADTQY
>-|TRBV7-9
ASSSSSGRRTGELF
>-|TRBV27
ASSHRDRGLLSDGYT
>once|TRBV5-1
ASSYSSYEQY